The T cell receptor (beta chain) under discussion was sequenced for a study of blood T cell repertoires in COVID-19. At the level of the study: There were acute and convalescent COVID-19 samples, and they came from the United States, Italy and Spain. In each case, the material was cDNA or gDNA derived from T cells, B-cell-depleted T cells, or PBMCs.

Measured with immunoSEQ multiplex PCR; TCRdb has only the in-frame clones, and not every one. The sample has about 300,000 clones, about 83% seen once. Germline V gives CDR1 MNHEY, CDR2 SMNVEV (reference sequence). CDR3 length: 17 residues. Trimming removed 5 bases from V and 0 bases from J; junction bases left unmatched: 7. Source material: peripheral blood. The V call is TRBV27, the J call TRBJ2-6; 7 nucleotides match TRBD1. This clonotype was sampled from a woman in her fifties or sixties with acute or convalescent COVID-19. The CDR3 reads CASSLYRDSSGANVLTF. The CDR3 bases are TGTGCCAGCAGTCTTTACAGGGACAGCTCTGGGGCCAACGTCCTGACTTTC.